These 2 T cell receptor beta chains were sequenced from one sample in a study of T-cell reconstitution after alpha-beta-depleted transplantation in children. A TCRbeta library incorporating unique molecular identifiers was prepared. TCRdb recomputed calls from the PCR reads with MiXCR, one row per CDR3 protein. The repertoire has 450,000 to 550,000 distinct CDR3 sequences, about an eighth of them found once; the top ten carry about 15%. The sequencing used PBMCs, mostly from graft donor cells, collected 180 days after TCRalphabeta/CD19-depleted stem cell transplant. These receptors all come from a female patient between 2 and 15 years old who had a stem cell transplant for aplastic anemia, so the T cells may come from the graft donor.

This clonotype occurred a few times. J is TRBJ1-5 and V is TRBV30; the D gene is possibly TRBD1 (5 bases). Germline V lookup: CDR1 GTSNPN, CDR2 SVGIG (reference sequence). V was clipped by 1 base and J by 1 base, with 17 bases between them. This CDR3 comprises 17 residues. CDR3: CAWSGHWTLESNQPQHF. As DNA, the CDR3 is TGTGCCTGGAGTGGGCATTGGACACTAGAAAGCAATCAGCCCCAGCATTTT. Variable domain in full (rest from reference TRBV30 and TRBJ1-5): SQTIHQWPATLVQPVGSPLSLECTVEGTSNPNLYWYRQAAGRGLQLLFYSVGIGQISSEVPQNLSASRPQDRQFILSSKKLLLSDSGFYLCAWSGHWTLESNQPQHFGDGTRLSIL.

The rearrangement uses TRBV11-1 and TRBJ1-1, with no clear D. Germline CDR1 reads SGHAT; CDR2 reads FQDESV (reference sequence). The CDR3 has 14 amino acids. The V end was cut by 5 bases, the J end by 0 bases, with 10 bases between. The chain's CDR3 is CASSPYRLNTEAFF. The CDR3 DNA sequence: TGTGCCAGCAGCCCCTATCGACTGAACACTGAAGCTTTCTTT.